This TCR beta chain came from a study of T-cell memory formation after mild COVID-19. Findings of the study overall: Specificity for SARS-CoV-2 was not confirmed among the second-wave clones peaking on day 37.

This clonotype was recorded only once. Its target is not known. TCRdb fed the 5' RACE reads into MiXCR, producing one record per CDR3 protein. The table records about 440,000 distinct CDR3 sequences, about 19% of them present only once. This clonotype was obtained from an adult woman who had mild COVID-19 (a few samples of this study predate the infection). Cell type and time point are not known. The sequenced sample consisted of PBMCs or a T cell subset sorted from them (not recorded which).

CDR3 amino acids: CASSERDRGAKNIQYF. The CDR3 DNA follows: TGTGCCAGCAGTGAAAGGGACAGGGGAGCCAAAAACATTCAGTACTTC. The rearrangement links TRBV2 to TRBJ2-4; the match to TRBD1 covers 10 bases. The CDR3 consists of 16 residues. V shed 2 bases, J shed 0 bases, and the junction held 1 base outside the gene matches. The germline V gene encodes CDR1 SNHLY and CDR2 FYNNEI.